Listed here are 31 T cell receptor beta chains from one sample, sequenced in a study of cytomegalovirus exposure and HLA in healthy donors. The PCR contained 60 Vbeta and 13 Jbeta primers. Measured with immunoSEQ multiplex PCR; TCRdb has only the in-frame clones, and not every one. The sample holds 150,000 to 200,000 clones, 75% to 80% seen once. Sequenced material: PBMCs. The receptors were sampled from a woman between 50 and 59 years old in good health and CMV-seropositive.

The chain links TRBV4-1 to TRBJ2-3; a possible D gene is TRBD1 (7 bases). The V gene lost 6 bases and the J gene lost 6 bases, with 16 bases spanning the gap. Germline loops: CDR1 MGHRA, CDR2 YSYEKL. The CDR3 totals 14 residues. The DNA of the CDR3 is TGCGCCAGCAGACTAGGAGGGGGCCCGGATACGCAGTATTTT. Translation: CASRLGGGPDTQYF.

This CDR3 reads CAISGTGEVYEQYF. CDR3 sequence (DNA): TGTGCCATCAGCGGGACAGGTGAAGTCTACGAGCAGTACTTC. The chain uses TRBV10-3 and TRBJ2-7; TRBD1 matches 8 bases. The V segment lost 6 bases and the J segment 3 bases; nucleotides outside the gene matches: 7. Germline CDR1 ENHRY, CDR2 SYGVKD. The CDR3 runs 14 residues.

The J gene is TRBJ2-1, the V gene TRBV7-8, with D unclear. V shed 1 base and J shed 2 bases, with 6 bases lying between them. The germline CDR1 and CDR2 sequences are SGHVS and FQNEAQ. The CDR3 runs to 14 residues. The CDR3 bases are TGTGCCAGCAGCTTAGGGGCTCCCTACAATGAGCAGTTCTTC. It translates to CASSLGAPYNEQFF.

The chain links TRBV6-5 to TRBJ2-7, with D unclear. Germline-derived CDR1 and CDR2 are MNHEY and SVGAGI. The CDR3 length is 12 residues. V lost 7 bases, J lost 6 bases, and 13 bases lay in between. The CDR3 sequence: CASKKLRAEQYF. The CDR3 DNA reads TGTGCCAGCAAAAAACTACGAGCCGAGCAGTACTTC.

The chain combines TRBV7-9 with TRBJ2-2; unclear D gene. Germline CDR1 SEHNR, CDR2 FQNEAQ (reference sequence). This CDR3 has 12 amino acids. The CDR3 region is CSTRTSTGELFF. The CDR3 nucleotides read TGTTCCACCCGTACGAGCACCGGGGAGCTGTTTTTT.

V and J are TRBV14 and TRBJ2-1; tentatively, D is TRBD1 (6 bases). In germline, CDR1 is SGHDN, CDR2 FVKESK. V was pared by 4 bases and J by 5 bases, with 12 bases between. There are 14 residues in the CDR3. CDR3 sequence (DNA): TGTGCCAGCAGCCCCCAGTGGACAGACAATGAGCAGTTCTTC. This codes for CASSPQWTDNEQFF. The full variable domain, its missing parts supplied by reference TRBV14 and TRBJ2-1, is EAGVTQFPSHSVIEKGQTVTLRCDPISGHDNLYWYRRVMGKEIKFLLHFVKESKQDESGMPNNRFLAERTGGTYSTLKVQPAELEDSGVYFCASSPQWTDNEQFFGPGTRLTVL.

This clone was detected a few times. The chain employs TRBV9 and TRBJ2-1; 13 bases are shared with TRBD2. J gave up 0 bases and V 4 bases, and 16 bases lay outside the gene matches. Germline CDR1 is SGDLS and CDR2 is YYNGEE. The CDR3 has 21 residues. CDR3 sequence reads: CASSHDRGTSGTLSSYNEQFF. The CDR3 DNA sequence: TGTGCCAGCAGCCACGACAGAGGGACTAGCGGGACTCTTAGCTCCTACAATGAGCAGTTCTTC.

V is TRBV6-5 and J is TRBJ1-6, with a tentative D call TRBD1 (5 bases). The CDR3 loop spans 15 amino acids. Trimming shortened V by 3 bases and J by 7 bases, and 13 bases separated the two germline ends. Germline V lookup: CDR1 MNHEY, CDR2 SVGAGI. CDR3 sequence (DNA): TGTGCCAGCAGTTATAATAGGGGAACAAATTCACCCCTCCACTTT. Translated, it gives CASSYNRGTNSPLHF.

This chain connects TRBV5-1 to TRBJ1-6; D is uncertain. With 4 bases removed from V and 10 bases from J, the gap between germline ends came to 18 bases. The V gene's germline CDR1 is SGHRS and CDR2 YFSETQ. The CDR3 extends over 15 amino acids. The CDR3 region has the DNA TGCGCCAGCAGCCCCGCCCCCGGGCCGGGATCACCCCTCCACTTT. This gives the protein CASSPAPGPGSPLHF.

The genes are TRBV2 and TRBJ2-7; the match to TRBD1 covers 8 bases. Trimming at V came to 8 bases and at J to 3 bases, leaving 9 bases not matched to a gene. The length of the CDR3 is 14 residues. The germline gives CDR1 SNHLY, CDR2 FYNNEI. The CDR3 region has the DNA TGTGCCAGCGACCTCCGGGACAGGAGCTACGAGCAGTACTTC. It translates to CASDLRDRSYEQYF.

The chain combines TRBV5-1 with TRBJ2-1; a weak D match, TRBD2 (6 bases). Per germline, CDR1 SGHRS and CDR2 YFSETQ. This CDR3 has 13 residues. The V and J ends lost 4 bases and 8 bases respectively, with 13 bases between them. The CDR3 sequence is CASSRDWADEQFF. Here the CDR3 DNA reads TGCGCCAGCAGCCGGGACTGGGCCGATGAGCAGTTCTTC.

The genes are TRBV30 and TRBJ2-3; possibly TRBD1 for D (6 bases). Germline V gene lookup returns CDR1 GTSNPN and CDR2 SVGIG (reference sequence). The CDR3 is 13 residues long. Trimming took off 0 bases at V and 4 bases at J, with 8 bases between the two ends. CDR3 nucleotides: TGTGCCTGGAGTGTATACAGGGCAGATACGCAGTATTTT. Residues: CAWSVYRADTQYF.

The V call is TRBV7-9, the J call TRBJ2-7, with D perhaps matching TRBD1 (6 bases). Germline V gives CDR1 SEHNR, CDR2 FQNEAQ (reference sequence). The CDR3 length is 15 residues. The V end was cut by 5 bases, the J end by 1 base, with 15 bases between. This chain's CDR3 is CASSQVEGDSYEQYF. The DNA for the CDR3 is TGTGCCAGCAGCCAGGTCGAGGGGGATTCCTACGAGCAGTACTTC.

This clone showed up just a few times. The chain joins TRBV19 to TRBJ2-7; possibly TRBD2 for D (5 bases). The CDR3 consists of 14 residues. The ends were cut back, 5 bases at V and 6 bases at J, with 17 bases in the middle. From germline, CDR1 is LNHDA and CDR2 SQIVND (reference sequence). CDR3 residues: CASSLVWGAGEQYF. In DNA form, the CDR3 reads TGTGCCAGTAGTTTGGTATGGGGAGCTGGCGAGCAGTACTTC.

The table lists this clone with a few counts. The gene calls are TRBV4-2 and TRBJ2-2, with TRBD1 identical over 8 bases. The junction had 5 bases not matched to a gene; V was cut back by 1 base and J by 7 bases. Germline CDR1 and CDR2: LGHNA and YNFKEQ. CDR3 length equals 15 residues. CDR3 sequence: CASSQVDRVGGELFF. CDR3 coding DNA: TGTGCCAGCAGCCAAGTGGACAGGGTAGGCGGGGAGCTGTTTTTT.

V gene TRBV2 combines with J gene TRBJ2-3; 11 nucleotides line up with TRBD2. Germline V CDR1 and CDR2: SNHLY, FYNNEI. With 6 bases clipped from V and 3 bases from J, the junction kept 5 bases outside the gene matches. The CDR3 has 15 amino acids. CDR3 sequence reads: CASSTGTSGTDTQYF. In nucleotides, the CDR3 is TGTGCCAGCAGCACCGGGACTAGCGGAACAGATACGCAGTATTTT.

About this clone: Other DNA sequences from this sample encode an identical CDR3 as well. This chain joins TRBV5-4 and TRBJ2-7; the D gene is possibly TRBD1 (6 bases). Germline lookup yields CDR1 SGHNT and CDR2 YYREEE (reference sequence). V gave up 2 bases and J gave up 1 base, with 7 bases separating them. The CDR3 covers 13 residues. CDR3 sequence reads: CASSLQGSYEQYF. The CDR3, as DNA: TGTGCCAGCAGCTTACAGGGATCCTACGAGCAGTACTTC. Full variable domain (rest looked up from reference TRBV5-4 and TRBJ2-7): ETGVTQSPTHLIKTRGQQVTLRCSSQSGHNTVSWYQQALGQGPQFIFQYYREEENGRGNFPPRFSGLQFPNYSSELNVNALELDDSALYLCASSLQGSYEQYFGPGTRLTVT.

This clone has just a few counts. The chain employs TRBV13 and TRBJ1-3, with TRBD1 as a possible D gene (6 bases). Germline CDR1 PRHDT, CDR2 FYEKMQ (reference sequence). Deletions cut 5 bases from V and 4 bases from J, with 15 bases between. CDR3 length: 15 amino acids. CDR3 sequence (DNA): TGTGCCAGCAGCAGAACCGGGGGGGCCGGAAACACCATATATTTT. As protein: CASSRTGGAGNTIYF.

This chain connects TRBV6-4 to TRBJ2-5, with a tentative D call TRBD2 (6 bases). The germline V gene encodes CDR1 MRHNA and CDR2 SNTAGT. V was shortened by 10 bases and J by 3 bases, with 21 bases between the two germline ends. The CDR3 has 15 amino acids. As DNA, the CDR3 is TGTGCCATCCGACGGGAGCCTCTGGAGGAAGAGACCCAGTACTTC. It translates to CAIRREPLEEETQYF.

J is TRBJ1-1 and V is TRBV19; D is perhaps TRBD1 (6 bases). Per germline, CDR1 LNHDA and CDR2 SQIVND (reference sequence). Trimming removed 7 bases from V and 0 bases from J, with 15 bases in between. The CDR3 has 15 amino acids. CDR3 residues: CASTDRLIVNTEAFF. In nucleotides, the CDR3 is TGTGCCAGTACCGACAGGCTTATAGTGAACACTGAAGCTTTCTTT.

The CDR3 sequence is CASRLGATDTQYF. The CDR3 coding sequence is TGTGCCAGCAGGTTGGGAGCCACAGATACGCAGTATTTT. The chain combines TRBV6-1 with TRBJ2-3; a weak D match, TRBD2 (5 bases). The V end was cut by 6 bases, the J end by 2 bases, with 9 bases between. Germline CDR1 and CDR2: MNHNS and SASEGT. This CDR3 is 13 amino acids long.

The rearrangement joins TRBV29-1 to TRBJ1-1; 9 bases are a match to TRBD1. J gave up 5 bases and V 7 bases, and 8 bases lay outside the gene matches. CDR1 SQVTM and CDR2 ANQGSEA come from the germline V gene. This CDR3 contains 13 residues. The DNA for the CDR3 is TGCAGCGCCCGGGACAGGGAATTAACTGAAGCTTTCTTT. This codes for CSARDRELTEAFF.

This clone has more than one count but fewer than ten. DNA for the CDR3: TGTGCCAGTTCTAAATACAGGGTAGGGAATCAGCCCCAGCATTTT. Its protein is CASSKYRVGNQPQHF. The rearrangement links TRBV19 to TRBJ1-5; D possibly corresponds to TRBD1 (6 bases). Germline CDR1 LNHDA, CDR2 SQIVND (reference sequence). CDR3 length: 15 amino acids. V dropped 8 bases and J dropped 4 bases, with 18 bases sitting between them.

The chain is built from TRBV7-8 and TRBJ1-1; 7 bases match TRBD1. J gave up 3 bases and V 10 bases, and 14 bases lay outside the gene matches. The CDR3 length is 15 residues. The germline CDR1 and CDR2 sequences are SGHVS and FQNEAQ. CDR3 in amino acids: CATAIDRARYTEAFF. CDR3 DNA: TGTGCCACCGCAATCGACAGGGCTCGCTACACTGAAGCTTTCTTT.

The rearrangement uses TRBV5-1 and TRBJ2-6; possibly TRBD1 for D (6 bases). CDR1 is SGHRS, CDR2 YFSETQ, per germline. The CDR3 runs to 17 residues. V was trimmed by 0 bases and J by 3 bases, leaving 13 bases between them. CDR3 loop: CASSLVPGVGGANVLTF. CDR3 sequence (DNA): TGCGCCAGCAGCTTGGTGCCAGGGGTTGGTGGGGCCAACGTCCTGACTTTC.

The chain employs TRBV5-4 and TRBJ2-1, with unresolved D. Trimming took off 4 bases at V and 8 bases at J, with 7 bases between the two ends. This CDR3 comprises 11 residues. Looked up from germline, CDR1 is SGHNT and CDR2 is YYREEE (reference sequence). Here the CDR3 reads CASSPGDEQFF. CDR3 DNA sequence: TGTGCCAGCAGCCCGGGTGATGAGCAGTTCTTC. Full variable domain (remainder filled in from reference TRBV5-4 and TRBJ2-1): ETGVTQSPTHLIKTRGQQVTLRCSSQSGHNTVSWYQQALGQGPQFIFQYYREEENGRGNFPPRFSGLQFPNYSSELNVNALELDDSALYLCASSPGDEQFFGPGTRLTVL.

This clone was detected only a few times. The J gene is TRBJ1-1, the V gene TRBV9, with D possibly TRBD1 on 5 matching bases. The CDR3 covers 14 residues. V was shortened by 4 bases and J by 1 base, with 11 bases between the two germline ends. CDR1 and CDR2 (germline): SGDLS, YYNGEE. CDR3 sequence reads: CASSSKTGNTEAFF. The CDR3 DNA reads TGTGCCAGCAGCTCAAAAACAGGGAACACTGAAGCTTTCTTT. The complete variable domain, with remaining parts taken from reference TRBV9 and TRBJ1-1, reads DSGVTQTPKHLITATGQRVTLRCSPRSGDLSVYWYQQSLDQGLQFLIQYYNGEERAKGNILERFSAQQFPDLHSELNLSSLELGDSALYFCASSSKTGNTEAFFGQGTRLTVV.

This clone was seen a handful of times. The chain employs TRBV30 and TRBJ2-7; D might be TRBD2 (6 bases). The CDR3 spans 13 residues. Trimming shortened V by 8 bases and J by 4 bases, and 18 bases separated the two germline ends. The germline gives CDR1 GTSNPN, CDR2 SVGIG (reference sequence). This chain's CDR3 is CAGAPGLNYEQYV. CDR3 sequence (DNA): TGTGCCGGAGCCCCGGGACTGAATTACGAGCAGTACGTC.

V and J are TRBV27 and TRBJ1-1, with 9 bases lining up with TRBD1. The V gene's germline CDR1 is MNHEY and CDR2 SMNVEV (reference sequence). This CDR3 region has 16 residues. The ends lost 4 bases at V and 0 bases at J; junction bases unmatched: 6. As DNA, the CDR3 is TGTGCCAGCAGTTCCGGACAGGGGCCACTGAACACTGAAGCTTTCTTT. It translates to CASSSGQGPLNTEAFF.

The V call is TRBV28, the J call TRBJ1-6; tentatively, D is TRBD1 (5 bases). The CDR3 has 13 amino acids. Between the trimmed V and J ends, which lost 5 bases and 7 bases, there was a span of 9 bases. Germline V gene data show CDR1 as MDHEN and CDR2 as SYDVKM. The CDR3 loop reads CASSPYRNSPLHF. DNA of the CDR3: TGTGCCAGCAGTCCTTACAGGAATTCACCCCTCCACTTT.

CDR3 protein: CASRGDRVNTGELFF. In nucleotides, the CDR3 is TGTGCCAGCAGGGGGGACAGGGTGAACACCGGGGAGCTGTTTTTT. V gene TRBV2 combines with J gene TRBJ2-2, with 9 nucleotides matching TRBD1. The germline V gene encodes CDR1 SNHLY and CDR2 FYNNEI. Unmatched junction bases numbered 3, after V lost 6 bases and J lost 1 base. CDR3 length: 15 amino acids.